This T cell receptor beta chain is drawn from a study of T cells in Graves' hyperthyroidism and ophthalmopathy. Regions amplified from RNA transcripts were the TCR beta CDR3 regions. First-round RT-PCR of the TCR CDR3 relied on the HTBI primer set. TCRdb processed the multiplex PCR reads anew with MiXCR; each CDR3 protein has one entry. The sample includes roughly 750,000 distinct CDR3 sequences, approximately 16% of them seen just once. About this clonotype itself: With a much larger clone just one base away, this may be a read error.

Trimming took 5 bases from V and 3 from J; bases not matched to a gene: 2. This CDR3 comprises 15 residues. In germline, CDR1 is SGHTA, CDR2 FQGTGA. Material: blood. The source of this sequence is a young man with Graves' hyperthyroidism. V and J are TRBV7-3 and TRBJ2-2; TRBD2 agrees at 11 bases. The CDR3 region is CASSTGLADTGELFF. CDR3 DNA sequence: TGTGCCAGCAGCACGGGACTAGCGGACACCGGGGAGCTGTTTTTT.